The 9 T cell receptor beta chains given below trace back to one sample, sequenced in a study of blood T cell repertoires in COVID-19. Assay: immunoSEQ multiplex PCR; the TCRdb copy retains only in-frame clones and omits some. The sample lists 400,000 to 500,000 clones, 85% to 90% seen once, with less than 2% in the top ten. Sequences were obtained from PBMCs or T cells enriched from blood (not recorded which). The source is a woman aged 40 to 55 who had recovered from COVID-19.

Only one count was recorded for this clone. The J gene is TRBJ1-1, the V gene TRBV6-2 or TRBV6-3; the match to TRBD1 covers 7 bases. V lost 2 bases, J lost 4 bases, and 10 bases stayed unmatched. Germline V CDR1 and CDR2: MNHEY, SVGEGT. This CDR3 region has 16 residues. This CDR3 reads CASSYPETGWGTEAFF. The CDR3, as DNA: TGTGCCAGCAGTTACCCTGAGACAGGGTGGGGCACTGAAGCTTTCTTT.

In DNA form, the CDR3 reads TGTGCCAGCAGCAGCCCGGGACAGAGCTACGAGCAGTACTTC. This sequence encodes CASSSPGQSYEQYF. The chain has TRBV11-2 and TRBJ2-7, with 7 positions matching TRBD1. V trimming: 5 bases; J trimming: 3 bases; junction bases outside the gene matches: 7. Germline V CDR1 and CDR2: SGHAT, FQNNGV. The CDR3 is 14 residues long.

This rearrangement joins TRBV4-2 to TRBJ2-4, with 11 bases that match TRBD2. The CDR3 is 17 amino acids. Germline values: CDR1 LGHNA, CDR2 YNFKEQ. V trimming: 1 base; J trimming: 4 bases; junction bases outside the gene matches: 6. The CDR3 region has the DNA TGTGCCAGCAGCCAAGCCACTAGCGGGAGTGGGAAAAACATTCAGTACTTC. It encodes CASSQATSGSGKNIQYF.

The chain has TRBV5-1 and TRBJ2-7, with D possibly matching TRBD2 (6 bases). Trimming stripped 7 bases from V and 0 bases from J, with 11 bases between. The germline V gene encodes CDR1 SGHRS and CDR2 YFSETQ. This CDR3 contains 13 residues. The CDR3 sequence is CASGKDYSYEQYF. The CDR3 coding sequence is TGCGCCAGCGGGAAGGACTACTCCTACGAGCAGTACTTC.

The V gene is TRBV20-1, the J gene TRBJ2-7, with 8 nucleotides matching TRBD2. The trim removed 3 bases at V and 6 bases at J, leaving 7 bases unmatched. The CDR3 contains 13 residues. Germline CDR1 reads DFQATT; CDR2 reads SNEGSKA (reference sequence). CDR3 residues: CSASRSGGGEQYF. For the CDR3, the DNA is TGCAGTGCTAGTCGGTCGGGAGGGGGCGAGCAGTACTTC.

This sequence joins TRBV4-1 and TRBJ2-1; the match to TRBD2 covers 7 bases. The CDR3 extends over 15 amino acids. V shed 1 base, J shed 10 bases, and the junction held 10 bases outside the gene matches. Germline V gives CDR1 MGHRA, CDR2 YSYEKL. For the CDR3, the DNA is TGCGCCAGCAGCCAAGTTGCTAGCGGCCTGGGAGAGCAGTTCTTC. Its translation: CASSQVASGLGEQFF.

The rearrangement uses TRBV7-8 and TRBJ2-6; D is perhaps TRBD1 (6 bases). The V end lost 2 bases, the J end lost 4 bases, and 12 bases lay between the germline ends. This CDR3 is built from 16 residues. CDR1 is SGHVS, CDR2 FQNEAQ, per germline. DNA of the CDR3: TGTGCCAGCAGCTTACGCTCAGGGGTCGGGGCCAACGTCCTGACTTTC. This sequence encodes CASSLRSGVGANVLTF.

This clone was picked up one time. The CDR3 sequence: CASTGQAQETQYF. The CDR3 DNA reads TGTGCCAGCACCGGACAGGCCCAAGAGACCCAGTACTTC. V usage is TRBV5-4 and J usage is TRBJ2-5; TRBD1 matches 7 bases. Germline V gene lookup returns CDR1 SGHNT and CDR2 YYREEE (reference sequence). The CDR3 spans 13 residues. The V gene end was trimmed by 6 bases and the J gene end by 1 base; junction bases not matched to a gene: 3.

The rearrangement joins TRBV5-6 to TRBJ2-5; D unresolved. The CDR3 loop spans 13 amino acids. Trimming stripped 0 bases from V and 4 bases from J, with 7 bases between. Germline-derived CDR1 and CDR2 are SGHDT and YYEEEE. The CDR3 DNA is TGTGCCAGCAGCTTGGGCAGGCGAGAGACCCAGTACTTC. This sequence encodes CASSLGRRETQYF.